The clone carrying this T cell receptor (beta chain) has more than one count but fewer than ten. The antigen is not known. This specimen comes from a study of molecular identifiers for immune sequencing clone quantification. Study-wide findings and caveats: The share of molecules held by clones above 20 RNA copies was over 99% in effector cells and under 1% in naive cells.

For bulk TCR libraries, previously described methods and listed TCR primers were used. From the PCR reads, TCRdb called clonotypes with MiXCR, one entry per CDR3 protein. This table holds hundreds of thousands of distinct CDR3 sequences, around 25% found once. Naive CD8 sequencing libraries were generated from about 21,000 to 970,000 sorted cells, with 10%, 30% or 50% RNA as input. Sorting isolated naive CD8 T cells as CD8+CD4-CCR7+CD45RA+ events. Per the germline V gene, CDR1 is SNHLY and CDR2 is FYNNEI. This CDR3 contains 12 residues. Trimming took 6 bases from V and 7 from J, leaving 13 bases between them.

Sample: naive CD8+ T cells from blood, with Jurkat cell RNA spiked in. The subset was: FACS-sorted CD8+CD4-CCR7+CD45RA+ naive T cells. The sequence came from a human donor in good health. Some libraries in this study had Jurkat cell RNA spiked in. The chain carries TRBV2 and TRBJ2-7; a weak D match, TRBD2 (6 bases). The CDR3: CASRGLIGEQYF. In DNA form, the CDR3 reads TGTGCCAGCAGGGGACTGATAGGGGAGCAGTACTTC.